The sequence of this T cell receptor (delta chain) was determined in a study of Vδ1+ human thymocytes. Study results and caveats: Roughly 22% of thymic delta-chain sequences were Vdelta2, with few Vdelta3, unlike blood Vdelta1+ controls. Highly polyclonal TRG and TRD repertoires with Gaussian CDR3 length distributions appeared in thymus.

The sorted cells were CD3+ Vdelta1+ Vdelta2- thymocytes from alphabeta-depleted thymus. Germline assignment: CDR1 TSWWSYY and CDR2 QGS. The CDR3 is made up of 19 amino acids. V shed 0 bases, J shed 3 bases, and the junction held 10 bases outside the gene matches. This clone was detected a few times. Its specificity is unknown. The template was reverse-transcribed extracted RNA. The CDR3 regions were amplified by multiplex PCR from V-gene primers to a constant-region primer. TCRdb re-processed the multiplex PCR reads using CATT. Found here are 70,000 to 90,000 delta-chain clones, around 30% of them singletons; the top ten hold roughly 0.25%.

The specimen sequenced was Vdelta1+ gamma-delta thymocytes from the thymus. Subset defined: FACS-sorted CD3+ TCRalphabeta- TCRVdelta1+ TCRVdelta2- thymocytes. The genes are TRDV1 and TRDJ1, with TRDD3 matching over 13 bases. This receptor was obtained from a boy younger than two who had congenital heart surgery. CDR3 sequence: CALGELRLLTGGYADKLIF. The CDR3, as DNA: TGTGCTCTTGGGGAACTACGCCTTCTTACTGGGGGATACGCCGATAAACTCATCTTT.